This T cell receptor beta chain was captured in a study of prognosis after radiotherapy for stage I lung cancer. Turning to the study itself: Concurrent therapy was not administered with stereotactic body radiotherapy to any patient.

Trimming removed 7 bases from V and 3 bases from J; junction bases left unmatched: 7. This CDR3 region has 15 residues. With two-round multiplex PCR, TCR beta CDR3 sequences were amplified from genomic DNA. Every TRBV and TRBJ gene had its own specific primer in first-round PCR. Using its own MiXCR run on the multiplex PCR reads, TCRdb lists one record per CDR3 protein. The profile shows 30,000 to 40,000 distinct CDR3 sequences, around a third of them singletons. This receptor was identified in a donor at least 50 years old with non-small cell lung cancer. The specimen was PBMCs, collected before or after stereotactic body radiation therapy (not recorded which). The chain recombines TRBV12-3 or TRBV12-4 with TRBJ2-2; 8 bases agree with TRBD2. The CDR3 region is CASTRTSSYTGELFF. The CDR3 region has the DNA TGTGCCAGCACCCGGACTAGCTCCTACACCGGGGAGCTGTTTTTT.